This T cell receptor (beta chain) emerged from a study of blood T cell repertoires in COVID-19. Study-level background: Sample material is recorded as cDNA or gDNA derived from T cells, B-cell-depleted T cells, or PBMCs.

Original processing methods: Amplified reference gene primers provided the basis for estimating nucleated cell counts. Using immunoSEQ multiplex PCR, the repertoire was profiled, and TCRdb retains in-frame clones only, with some absent. Clonal size and the V and J genes are those of that table, whereas D and trimming came from the DNA. The table shows approximately 170,000 clones, with 84% occurring only once. CDR3 size: 13 residues. Germline V gives CDR1 MNHEY, CDR2 SMNVEV (reference sequence). With 0 bases removed from V and 5 bases from J, the gap between germline ends came to 6 bases. Sequenced material: peripheral blood. The receptor was isolated from a man aged 40-49 years who had recovered from COVID-19. The chain carries TRBV27 and TRBJ2-3; D remains ambiguous. The CDR3 is CASSLSQLDTQYF. DNA for the CDR3: TGTGCCAGCAGTTTATCACAGTTAGATACGCAGTATTTT.